The source of this T cell receptor beta chain is a study of T-cell reconstitution after alpha-beta-depleted transplantation in children. As for this clonotype: Germline is not matched at one junction end, which may reflect a read error.

The CDR3 has 19 residues. The authors prepared the TCRbeta library with unique molecular identifiers. TCRdb analysed the PCR reads with MiXCR anew, one entry per CDR3 protein. Here the sample spans roughly 160,000 distinct CDR3 sequences, around 10% being singletons. This specimen consisted of PBMCs, obtained before TCRalphabeta/CD19-depleted stem cell transplant. J is TRBJ2-1 and V is TRBV12-3 or TRBV12-4, with TRBD2 matching over 9 bases. The TCR comes from a boy aged 2 to 9 with acute myeloid leukemia, due to receive a stem cell transplant. The CDR3 here is CASCFPRYLIAGVANEQFF. The CDR3 DNA reads TGTGCCAGCTGTTTCCCACGGTACCTTATAGCGGGAGTGGCCAATGAGCAGTTCTTC.